This T cell receptor (beta chain) was sequenced during a study of shared clonotypes between healthy human individuals. Across the whole study: CD4 naive and memory got three plates each, CD8 naive two, CD8 memory one. Study-wide results and caveats: For naive CD4 cells, 5% to 6.5% of clonotypes were shared across a handful of donors. Among the subsets, naive ones generally showed larger estimated richness than memory ones.

The protocol was immunoSEQ multiplex PCR, while the TCRdb copy is restricted to in-frame clones and leaves out a portion. The sample records about 2.1 million clones, roughly 95% being singletons. The naive CD8 fraction comprised CD45RO-negative cells positively selected for CCR7 and excluded terminally differentiated effector memory CD45RA+ cells. V lost 4 bases, J lost 2 bases, and 3 bases lay in between. The CDR3 totals 11 residues. The germline gives CDR1 SGHTA, CDR2 FQGNSA. On this clone: Its antigen is currently unknown. A read error is possible here, since a much larger clone lies one base away. The identical CDR3 is also encoded by other nucleotide sequences in the sample.

The chain combines TRBV7-2 with TRBJ2-7; D is unresolved. This TCR was recovered from a man between 18 and 29 years old in good health. Some clones in this sample may be carry-over from other donors' samples. Sequenced sample: naive CD8+ T cells from PBMCs. CDR3 amino acids: CASSSAYEQYF. The DNA of the CDR3 is TGTGCCAGCAGCTCCGCCTACGAGCAGTACTTC.